Presented here are 22 T cell receptor beta chains from one specimen sequenced in a study of blood T cell repertoires in COVID-19. Only in-frame clones appear in the TCRdb table, and some are missing; sequencing was by immunoSEQ multiplex PCR. This table holds over 200,000 clones, 83% found once. The sample taken for sequencing was peripheral blood. These TCRs come from a woman in her seventies with active or convalescent COVID-19.

The rearrangement joins TRBV11-3 to TRBJ2-3, with 8 bases identical to TRBD1. V lost 3 bases, J lost 2 bases, and 4 bases stayed unmatched. The CDR3 is 15 residues long. Germline lookup yields CDR1 SGHNT and CDR2 YENEEA. CDR3 in amino acids: CASSLGGQATDTQYF. The CDR3 nucleotides read TGTGCCAGCAGCTTGGGGGGACAGGCCACAGATACGCAGTATTTT.

CDR3 sequence (DNA): TGTGCCAGCAGCGTCTCGTCTCGTCAGCCCCAGCATTTT. Residues: CASSVSSRQPQHF. The chain is built from TRBV5-6 and TRBJ1-5; D not certain. Germline lookup yields CDR1 SGHDT and CDR2 YYEEEE. The germline V and J ends were trimmed by 4 bases and 6 bases, with 11 bases remaining between them. The CDR3 contains 13 residues.

V is TRBV5-4 and J is TRBJ2-2; the match to TRBD2 covers 9 bases. Trimming at V came to 0 bases and at J to 4 bases, leaving 4 bases not matched to a gene. The CDR3 contains 16 residues. Germline loops: CDR1 SGHNT, CDR2 YYREEE (reference sequence). This CDR3 is CASSLAAGGPTGELFF. The CDR3 DNA follows: TGTGCCAGCAGCTTGGCAGCGGGGGGCCCCACCGGGGAGCTGTTTTTT. The full variable domain, its missing parts supplied by reference TRBV5-4 and TRBJ2-2, is ETGVTQSPTHLIKTRGQQVTLRCSSQSGHNTVSWYQQALGQGPQFIFQYYREEENGRGNFPPRFSGLQFPNYSSELNVNALELDDSALYLCASSLAAGGPTGELFFGEGSRLTVL.

The rearrangement joins TRBV5-4 to TRBJ1-3; the match to TRBD1 covers 8 bases. CDR3 length: 16 residues. V lost 2 bases to trimming and J lost 3 bases; unmatched junction nucleotides: 7. Germline V gives CDR1 SGHNT, CDR2 YYREEE (reference sequence). The CDR3 DNA reads TGTGCCAGCAGCTTCGGACAGGGAAGGTTTGGAAACACCATATATTTT. As protein: CASSFGQGRFGNTIYF.

This clone was counted once. The chain is built from TRBV27 and TRBJ2-5; 7 bases line up with TRBD2. Germline CDR1 and CDR2: MNHEY and SMNVEV (reference sequence). V shed 2 bases and J 3 bases; nucleotides not matched to a gene: 3. The CDR3 is 14 amino acids. This CDR3 reads CASSLGLAEETQYF. The CDR3 DNA reads as TGTGCCAGCAGTTTAGGCCTAGCGGAAGAGACCCAGTACTTC.

This chain connects TRBV18 to TRBJ1-1; D possibly corresponds to TRBD1 (6 bases). CDR1 is KGHSH and CDR2 is LQKENI in the germline V gene. There are 16 residues in the CDR3. V dropped 2 bases and J dropped 1 base, with 14 bases sitting between them. In DNA form, the CDR3 reads TGTGCCAGCTCACCAGGAACAGGGAGAGGGAACACTGAAGCTTTCTTT. This gives the protein CASSPGTGRGNTEAFF.

This chain links TRBV9 with TRBJ2-5, with a tentative D call TRBD1 (5 bases). The V end was cut by 3 bases, the J end by 1 base, with 13 bases between. Per germline, CDR1 SGDLS and CDR2 YYNGEE. The length of the CDR3 is 15 residues. CDR3 loop: CASSGQNRPQETQYF. CDR3 in DNA: TGTGCCAGCAGCGGACAGAATCGGCCCCAAGAGACCCAGTACTTC.

The J gene is TRBJ2-2, the V gene TRBV7-9; TRBD1 is a possible D gene (5 bases). CDR1 is SEHNR and CDR2 is FQNEAQ in the germline V gene (reference sequence). Trimming took 4 bases from V and 7 from J, leaving 16 bases between them. This CDR3 comprises 15 residues. The CDR3 DNA follows: TGTGCCAGCAGCTCACCAGGGATTTCCCACGGGGAGCTGTTTTTT. This gives the protein CASSSPGISHGELFF.

The chain employs TRBV29-1 and TRBJ1-5, with D possibly TRBD1 on 5 matching bases. Trimming stripped 4 bases from V and 10 bases from J, with 17 bases between. In germline, CDR1 is SQVTM, CDR2 ANQGSEA. There are 13 residues in the CDR3. DNA for the CDR3: TGCAGCGTTGGAGTCGGGGGAGAAGGCCCCCAGCATTTT. This sequence encodes CSVGVGGEGPQHF.

This clone has ten or more counts. J is TRBJ2-4 and V is TRBV7-8; no firm D call. Germline V CDR1 and CDR2: SGHVS, FQNEAQ. There are 16 residues in the CDR3. Trimming removed 1 base at V and 0 bases at J, with 10 bases between. CDR3 coding DNA: TGTGCCAGCAGCTTAGGAGGAGCTCTAGCCAAAAACATTCAGTACTTC. It translates to CASSLGGALAKNIQYF.

This clone occurred once. This sequence joins TRBV24-1 and TRBJ1-5; the match to TRBD1 covers 7 bases. The CDR3 runs to 15 residues. Trimming at V came to 2 bases and at J to 3 bases, leaving 3 bases not matched to a gene. CDR1 and CDR2 (germline): KGHDR, SFDVKD. CDR3 nucleotide sequence: TGTGCCACCAGTGATTCGGGACAGCACAATCAGCCCCAGCATTTT. Protein product: CATSDSGQHNQPQHF.

The chain couples TRBV5-5 to TRBJ1-3; TRBD1 might be the D (5 bases). The length of the CDR3 is 16 residues. V shed 3 bases and J shed 4 bases, with 17 bases lying between them. CDR1 is SGHKS, CDR2 YYEKEE, per germline (reference sequence). In nucleotides, the CDR3 is TGTGCCAGCAGCTCTAGAGGGGCGCGGGAAGGAAACACCATATATTTT. Residues: CASSSRGAREGNTIYF.

J is TRBJ2-3 and V is TRBV5-1; 10 positions agree with TRBD1. This CDR3 spans 15 amino acids. Germline trimming cut 0 bases from V and 5 bases from J; bases unmatched to any gene: 3. Germline lookup yields CDR1 SGHRS and CDR2 YFSETQ. This CDR3 reads CASSLGQGAVDTQYF. Written as DNA, the CDR3 is TGCGCCAGCAGCTTGGGACAGGGGGCTGTAGATACGCAGTATTTT.

The chain couples TRBV6-6 to TRBJ1-2, with 7 bases that match TRBD1. The CDR3 runs 13 residues. V shed 6 bases, J shed 7 bases, and the junction held 8 bases outside the gene matches. Germline CDR1 and CDR2: MNHNY and SVGAGI (reference sequence). The CDR3 is CASSLQGSPGYTF. As DNA, the CDR3 is TGTGCCAGCAGCCTACAGGGGAGTCCTGGCTACACCTTC.

CDR3 residues: CASSERVAGGRETQYF. DNA of the CDR3: TGTGCCAGCAGCGAAAGGGTAGCGGGGGGGCGAGAGACCCAGTACTTC. This rearrangement joins TRBV6-1 to TRBJ2-5; 11 bases match TRBD2. CDR1 is MNHNS, CDR2 SASEGT, per germline. CDR3 length equals 16 residues. The J segment lost 4 bases and the V segment lost 6 bases, leaving 10 bases of the junction unmatched.

The chain combines TRBV6-5 with TRBJ1-2, with D hard to call. Germline-derived CDR1 and CDR2 are MNHEY and SVGAGI. The CDR3 sequence is 14 residues long. Trimming took off 6 bases at V and 5 bases at J, with 16 bases between the two ends. CDR3 in DNA: TGTGCCAGCAGAGTGGATGTAATACTATATGGCTACACCTTC. Its protein product is CASRVDVILYGYTF.

The rearrangement uses TRBV3-1 (or the pseudogene TRBV3-2) and TRBJ2-7; 10 bases agree with TRBD2. J lost 1 base, V lost 1 base, and 1 base had no gene match. The CDR3 length is 15 residues. Germline CDR1 LGHDT, CDR2 YNNKEL (reference sequence). The CDR3 bases are TGTGCCAGCAGCCAAGTGGGACTAGCGTCCTACGAGCAGTACTTC. Translation: CASSQVGLASYEQYF.

Regarding this clone: The same CDR3 also results from other DNA sequences found in this sample. The chain links TRBV5-1 to TRBJ2-1; weak D call: TRBD1 (6 bases). This CDR3 spans 12 amino acids. V lost 3 bases and J lost 8, with 9 bases in between. CDR1 and CDR2 from the germline V gene are SGHRS and YFSETQ. The CDR3 region is CASSSQGYEQFF. CDR3 nucleotides: TGCGCCAGCAGCTCACAGGGCTATGAGCAGTTCTTC.

The chain combines TRBV6-5 with TRBJ2-1; 8 bases align to TRBD2. Per germline, CDR1 MNHEY and CDR2 SVGAGI. The CDR3 has 15 residues. V lost 2 bases to trimming and J lost 5 bases; unmatched junction nucleotides: 5. This CDR3 is CASSYTGGVHNEQFF. As DNA, the CDR3 is TGTGCCAGCAGTTACACCGGGGGGGTTCACAATGAGCAGTTCTTC.

The chain has TRBV2 and TRBJ1-1; D may be TRBD1 (5 bases). Germline CDR1 reads SNHLY; CDR2 reads FYNNEI. This CDR3 comprises 14 residues. V dropped 0 bases and J dropped 6 bases, with 11 bases sitting between them. CDR3 coding DNA: TGTGCCAGCAGTGAAGCGCTTCAGGGATCTGAAGCTTTCTTT. Amino acid sequence: CASSEALQGSEAFF.

The chain recombines TRBV11-2 with TRBJ2-2; D might be TRBD2 (5 bases). In germline, CDR1 is SGHAT, CDR2 FQNNGV. The CDR3 length is 14 residues. Deletions cut 3 bases from V and 7 bases from J, with 12 bases between. The CDR3 DNA reads as TGTGCCAGCAGCTTCGGACTGGTTGGCGGGGAGCTGTTTTTT. Protein sequence: CASSFGLVGGELFF.

This clone was detected only a few times. The chain combines TRBV5-1 with TRBJ2-3; possibly TRBD1 for D (7 bases). V lost 2 bases, J lost 3 bases, and 10 bases lay in between. The CDR3 runs 14 residues. CDR1 and CDR2 (germline): SGHRS, YFSETQ. CDR3 loop: CASSFAGGTDTQYF. The CDR3 bases are TGCGCCAGCAGCTTTGCAGGGGGGACAGATACGCAGTATTTT. Full variable domain (rest looked up from reference TRBV5-1 and TRBJ2-3): KAGVTQTPRYLIKTRGQQVTLSCSPISGHRSVSWYQQTPGQGLQFLFEYFSETQRNKGNFPGRFSGRQFSNSRSEMNVSTLELGDSALYLCASSFAGGTDTQYFGPGTRLTVL.